These 27 T cell receptor beta chains were sequenced from one sample in a study of T cell responses to AZD1222 COVID-19 vaccine. Only in-frame clones appear in the TCRdb table, and some are missing; sequencing was by immunoSEQ multiplex PCR. The sample yields 150,000 or so clones, around 91% seen once. Here the sequenced sample was peripheral blood, taken on day 0 of AZD1222 vaccination. Receptors were obtained from an adult in good health.

The chain recombines TRBV6-1 with TRBJ1-4; TRBD1 matches 7 bases. The CDR3 is 16 residues long. V shed 2 bases, J shed 8 bases, and the junction held 11 bases outside the gene matches. Germline V gives CDR1 MNHNS, CDR2 SASEGT. The CDR3 loop reads CASSERRQGGGEKLFF. CDR3 nucleotide sequence: TGTGCCAGCAGTGAAAGGAGACAGGGTGGGGGCGAAAAACTGTTTTTT.

This CDR3 is CASRTTGINQPQHF. Written as DNA, the CDR3 is TGTGCCAGCAGAACAACAGGGATCAATCAGCCCCAGCATTTT. The genes are TRBV6-4 and TRBJ1-5; a possible D gene is TRBD1 (6 bases). The V and J ends lost 6 bases and 3 bases respectively, with 12 bases between them. The CDR3 length is 14 residues. CDR1 is MRHNA, CDR2 SNTAGT, per germline.

This clone was observed a single time. The chain couples TRBV27 to TRBJ2-1, with 7 bases identical to TRBD1. Germline assignment: CDR1 MNHEY and CDR2 SMNVEV (reference sequence). This CDR3 contains 15 residues. The V gene end was trimmed by 4 bases and the J gene end by 3 bases; junction bases not matched to a gene: 6. In DNA form, the CDR3 reads TGTGCCAGCAGTTCGACAGGGAGCTTCTACAATGAGCAGTTCTTC. This encodes CASSSTGSFYNEQFF.

The genes are TRBV29-1 and TRBJ2-1; D may be TRBD2 (5 bases). V was clipped by 4 bases and J by 8 bases, with 21 bases between them. The CDR3 loop spans 15 amino acids. Looked up from germline, CDR1 is SQVTM and CDR2 is ANQGSEA. Here the CDR3 DNA reads TGCAGCGTTGGATCTAGTGGAGGCGGGCCGGATGAGCAGTTCTTC. This translates into CSVGSSGGGPDEQFF.

This chain connects TRBV4-1 to TRBJ1-1; TRBD1 is a possible D gene (5 bases). Germline assignment: CDR1 MGHRA and CDR2 YSYEKL. Trimming cost V 1 base and J 4 bases, with 10 bases left between them. This CDR3 is 14 amino acids long. The CDR3: CASSQGGGGTEAFF. CDR3 nucleotide sequence: TGCGCCAGCAGCCAAGGGGGCGGGGGCACTGAAGCTTTCTTT.

J is TRBJ2-7 and V is TRBV9; D ambiguous. V lost 0 bases and J lost 0, with 10 bases in between. CDR1 is SGDLS and CDR2 is YYNGEE in the germline V gene. The CDR3 sequence is 15 residues long. As DNA, the CDR3 is TGTGCCAGCAGCGTAGGTAGACACCTCTCCTACGAGCAGTACTTC. Encoded protein: CASSVGRHLSYEQYF.

The CDR3 sequence is CASSLVGESGYTF. The CDR3 region has the DNA TGTGCCAGCAGCTTGGTGGGGGAGTCTGGCTACACCTTC. The V call is TRBV5-5, the J call TRBJ1-2; D possibly corresponds to TRBD1 (5 bases). The CDR3 consists of 13 residues. Trimming took off 0 bases at V and 7 bases at J, with 10 bases between the two ends. Germline loops: CDR1 SGHKS, CDR2 YYEKEE (reference sequence).

CDR3 sequence reads: CSVTTKAAYEQYF. CDR3 nucleotides: TGCAGCGTTACCACAAAAGCGGCCTACGAGCAGTACTTC. V gene TRBV29-1 combines with J gene TRBJ2-7; TRBD2 might be the D (5 bases). This CDR3 is 13 amino acids long. Trimming pared 5 bases from V and 2 bases from J, leaving 13 bases between. The germline gives CDR1 SQVTM, CDR2 ANQGSEA.

This chain joins TRBV6-5 and TRBJ1-4; D unclear. V lost 0 bases and J lost 8, with 10 bases in between. The CDR3 has 14 amino acids. CDR1 and CDR2 (germline): MNHEY, SVGAGI. CDR3 loop: CASSYSFDAEKLFF. The DNA of the CDR3 is TGTGCCAGCAGTTACTCGTTCGACGCGGAAAAACTGTTTTTT.

This chain uses TRBV3-1 (or the pseudogene TRBV3-2) with TRBJ1-1; perhaps TRBD1 as D (5 bases). CDR1 and CDR2 (germline): LGHDT, YNNKEL (reference sequence). This CDR3 is built from 13 residues. Trimming shortened V by 1 base and J by 3 bases, and 6 bases separated the two germline ends. The CDR3, as DNA: TGTGCCAGCAGCCAAGTCAGGGACACTGAAGCTTTCTTT. Residues: CASSQVRDTEAFF.

The V call is TRBV5-1, the J call TRBJ2-2, with TRBD2 matching 8 bases. The J segment lost 5 bases and the V segment lost 0 bases, leaving 6 bases of the junction unmatched. The germline CDR1 and CDR2 sequences are SGHRS and YFSETQ. The CDR3 consists of 16 residues. CDR3 in amino acids: CASSLAAGAWTGELFF. CDR3 sequence (DNA): TGCGCCAGCAGCTTGGCAGCGGGAGCGTGGACCGGGGAGCTGTTTTTT.

In DNA form, the CDR3 reads TGTGCCAGCAGTTTAGGGACGGCACTCTCCTACGAGCAGTACTTC. This translates into CASSLGTALSYEQYF. This chain connects TRBV28 to TRBJ2-7; D may be TRBD1 or TRBD2 (5 bases each). The CDR3 has 15 amino acids. Germline V CDR1 and CDR2: MDHEN, SYDVKM. The V gene lost 2 bases and the J gene lost 0 bases, with 11 bases spanning the gap.

This CDR3 is CASSLVQGTNEQFF. The CDR3 DNA sequence: TGCGCCAGCAGCTTGGTTCAGGGGACGAATGAGCAGTTCTTC. The chain employs TRBV5-1 and TRBJ2-1; a possible D gene is TRBD1 (6 bases). V was trimmed by 0 bases and J by 7 bases, leaving 11 bases between them. CDR1 SGHRS and CDR2 YFSETQ come from the germline V gene. The CDR3 loop spans 14 amino acids.

This sequence joins TRBV9 and TRBJ1-2; 7 bases align to TRBD1. The germline CDR1 and CDR2 sequences are SGDLS and YYNGEE. J lost 0 bases, V lost 5 bases, and 7 bases had no gene match. This CDR3 has 15 amino acids. CDR3 sequence: CASSAGTVSNYGYTF. CDR3 DNA: TGTGCCAGCAGTGCCGGGACAGTATCTAACTATGGCTACACCTTC.

This clone appeared a single time. This chain links TRBV10-3 with TRBJ2-3; 7 bases line up with TRBD2. V lost 5 bases and J lost 4; bases outside the gene matches: 9. This CDR3 has 15 residues. In germline, CDR1 is ENHRY, CDR2 SYGVKD. CDR3 sequence: CAISFGGGSADTQYF. CDR3 sequence (DNA): TGTGCCATCAGTTTTGGAGGCGGGAGCGCAGATACGCAGTATTTT.

The sample holds a few counts of this clone. The chain links TRBV2 to TRBJ1-6, with D possibly being TRBD1 (6 bases). There are 14 residues in the CDR3. The V and J ends lost 5 bases and 7 bases respectively, with 12 bases between them. CDR1 SNHLY and CDR2 FYNNEI come from the germline V gene. CDR3 sequence reads: CASSQQGRNSPLHF. The CDR3 bases are TGTGCCAGCAGTCAACAGGGAAGGAATTCACCCCTCCACTTT.

This rearrangement joins TRBV7-9 to TRBJ1-4; the match to TRBD1 covers 9 bases. This CDR3 is built from 13 residues. The V gene end was trimmed by 4 bases and the J gene end by 13 bases; junction bases not matched to a gene: 7. Germline loops: CDR1 SEHNR, CDR2 FQNEAQ (reference sequence). The CDR3 is CASSYDRQGGLFF. The DNA for the CDR3 is TGTGCCAGCAGCTACGACCGACAGGGGGGACTGTTTTTT.

The V and J genes are TRBV7-3 and TRBJ2-3; no firm D call. The germline gives CDR1 SGHTA, CDR2 FQGTGA. The CDR3 consists of 14 residues. Trimming removed 5 bases at V and 6 bases at J, with 15 bases between. This chain's CDR3 is CASSPSLNTDTQYF. In DNA form, the CDR3 reads TGTGCCAGCAGCCCCAGCTTGAACACGGATACGCAGTATTTT.

The chain has TRBV24-1 and TRBJ1-4, with 8 bases identical to TRBD1. Trimming removed 9 bases from V and 7 bases from J; junction bases left unmatched: 3. This CDR3 spans 12 amino acids. Germline V CDR1 and CDR2: KGHDR, SFDVKD. CDR3 sequence reads: CATSQGGEKLFF. The DNA for the CDR3 is TGTGCCACCTCACAGGGGGGTGAAAAACTGTTTTTT.

The rearrangement joins TRBV2 to TRBJ1-5; D may be TRBD1 (5 bases). V lost 9 bases and J lost 1, with 13 bases in between. CDR3 length equals 14 residues. In germline, CDR1 is SNHLY, CDR2 FYNNEI. The CDR3 region is CASRGDSSNQPQHF. The CDR3 DNA reads TGTGCCAGTAGAGGAGACAGCAGCAATCAGCCCCAGCATTTT.

The chain is built from TRBV12-3 or TRBV12-4 and TRBJ2-1; D is undetermined. The CDR3 is made up of 12 amino acids. V was shortened by 5 bases and J by 7 bases, with 9 bases between the two germline ends. The CDR3 loop is CASSRLRNEQFF. The CDR3, as DNA: TGTGCCAGCAGTCGGCTGAGGAATGAGCAGTTCTTC.

This chain uses TRBV6-5 with TRBJ1-5; D possibly corresponds to TRBD1 (5 bases). Trimming shortened V by 5 bases and J by 0 bases, and 11 bases separated the two germline ends. The CDR3 sequence is 15 residues long. Germline lookup yields CDR1 MNHEY and CDR2 SVGAGI. DNA of the CDR3: TGTGCCAGCAGTATGACAGTTTATAGCAATCAGCCCCAGCATTTT. Translation: CASSMTVYSNQPQHF.

The CDR3 DNA reads as TGTGCCAGCAGTGGGACATCTATAATAGCGTACATCACAGATACGCAGTATTTT. Its translation: CASSGTSIIAYITDTQYF. The V call is TRBV6-1, the J call TRBJ2-3; either TRBD1 or TRBD2 may fit D (5 bases each). The CDR3 totals 18 residues. V was pared by 4 bases and J by 2 bases, with 22 bases between. Looked up from germline, CDR1 is MNHNS and CDR2 is SASEGT.

This clone is medium-sized by share. This chain uses TRBV19 with TRBJ2-7; 9 bases match TRBD1. In germline, CDR1 is LNHDA, CDR2 SQIVND (reference sequence). The CDR3 runs 14 residues. V was pared by 3 bases and J by 11 bases, with 11 bases of the junction left unmatched. DNA for the CDR3: TGTGCCAGTAGTATCGACCCAACCGGACAGGGGAAGTACTTC. Protein sequence: CASSIDPTGQGKYF.

The CDR3 reads CASSYSVGDRESTDTQYF. The CDR3 DNA reads TGTGCCAGCAGTTACTCGGTCGGAGACAGGGAAAGCACAGATACGCAGTATTTT. The rearrangement links TRBV6-2 or TRBV6-3 to TRBJ2-3, with 7 nucleotides matching TRBD1. This CDR3 is 18 amino acids long. Germline V CDR1 and CDR2: MNHEY, SVGEGT. Trimming took 0 bases from V and 0 from J; bases not matched to a gene: 9.

This rearrangement joins TRBV7-9 to TRBJ2-7, with 8 positions matching TRBD1. This CDR3 contains 15 residues. The junction had 7 bases not matched to a gene; V was cut back by 6 bases and J by 0 bases. The germline V gene has CDR1 SEHNR and CDR2 FQNEAQ (reference sequence). In DNA form, the CDR3 reads TGTGCCAGCAGACCCAGGGGGCCGAGCTCCTACGAGCAGTACTTC. Residues: CASRPRGPSSYEQYF.

The CDR3 loop is CASSSPGQGGHF. In DNA form, the CDR3 reads TGTGCCAGTAGCTCACCGGGACAGGGAGGGCATTTT. The V gene is TRBV19, the J gene TRBJ1-5; 9 bases align to TRBD1. Germline V gives CDR1 LNHDA, CDR2 SQIVND (reference sequence). The V and J ends lost 6 bases and 15 bases, in that order; junction bases with no gene match: 9. This CDR3 has 12 residues.